The 20 T cell receptor beta chains reported below all come from one sample, sequenced in a study of cytomegalovirus exposure and HLA in healthy donors (dated by TCRdb to about 2017). Library generation was performed with the immunoSEQ multiplex PCR assay. A mixture of 60 forward primers for TCR Vbeta segments and 13 reverse primers for TCR Jbeta segments was used in the multiplex PCR. Held by TCRdb, this immuneACCESS table contains in-frame sequences only and omits some clones. Under half of the omission traces to an unresolved V gene where checked; the cause of the rest is unknown. In all, the sample holds fewer than 200,000 clones, and 76% of those were seen once. 0.7% to 0.8% of the sample rests with the top ten. The sample comprised PBMCs. The receptors stem from a female donor in good health and CMV-seronegative.

The chain combines TRBV6-5 with TRBJ1-2; D might be TRBD1 (5 bases). The CDR3 loop spans 14 amino acids. V lost 2 bases and J lost 4, with 11 bases in between. The germline CDR1 and CDR2 sequences are MNHEY and SVGAGI. The CDR3 protein is CASSYKQGGYGYTF. CDR3 coding DNA: TGTGCCAGCAGTTACAAGCAGGGTGGCTATGGCTACACCTTC.

This sequence joins TRBV21-1 and TRBJ1-3; the tabulated D call, TRBD1, remains unverified against the DNA. TRBV21-1 corresponds to a pseudogene. The CDR3 contains 18 residues. The CDR3 region is CASSTRTDRAGSGNTIYF. The DNA for the CDR3 is TGTGCCAGCAGCACCCGCACCGACAGGGCGGGCTCTGGAAACACCATATATTTT.

This clone appeared a few times. Other nucleotide sequences in the sample specify the same CDR3. The rearrangement links TRBV12-5 to TRBJ2-5, with D possibly TRBD1 on 5 matching bases. This CDR3 spans 15 amino acids. CDR1 and CDR2 from the germline V gene are LGHNT and FRNRAP. V was pared by 8 bases and J by 0 bases, with 16 bases between. The CDR3 region is CASSQGVLDQETQYF. The CDR3 coding sequence is TGTGCTAGTAGCCAAGGGGTTCTTGACCAAGAGACCCAGTACTTC.

This chain connects TRBV6-5 to TRBJ2-7; D is possibly TRBD1 (5 bases). The germline gives CDR1 MNHEY, CDR2 SVGAGI. Trimming removed 6 bases at V and 5 bases at J, with 11 bases between. The CDR3 length is 12 residues. The CDR3 nucleotides are TGTGCCAGCAGACCTCAGGGTAACGAGCAGTACTTC. This sequence encodes CASRPQGNEQYF.

The chain combines TRBV9 with TRBJ2-7, with D possibly matching TRBD1 (6 bases). The CDR3 extends over 16 amino acids. Per germline, CDR1 SGDLS and CDR2 YYNGEE. V was shortened by 4 bases and J by 5 bases, with 22 bases between the two germline ends. The CDR3 nucleotides read TGTGCCAGCAGCCCGCAGACAGGCTACAGGGTGGACGAGCAGTACTTC. Amino acids: CASSPQTGYRVDEQYF. Together with reference TRBV9 and TRBJ2-7, the CDR3 gives the full variable domain: DSGVTQTPKHLITATGQRVTLRCSPRSGDLSVYWYQQSLDQGLQFLIQYYNGEERAKGNILERFSAQQFPDLHSELNLSSLELGDSALYFCASSPQTGYRVDEQYFGPGTRLTVT.

The genes are TRBV9 and TRBJ1-3, with unresolved D. This CDR3 region has 14 residues. CDR1 and CDR2 (germline): SGDLS, YYNGEE. Trimming removed 0 bases from V and 2 bases from J, with 6 bases in between. The CDR3 DNA reads TGTGCCAGCAGCGTAGGCTCAGCTGGAAACACCATATATTTT. As protein: CASSVGSAGNTIYF. Drawing the rest from reference TRBV9 and TRBJ1-3, the complete variable domain is DSGVTQTPKHLITATGQRVTLRCSPRSGDLSVYWYQQSLDQGLQFLIQYYNGEERAKGNILERFSAQQFPDLHSELNLSSLELGDSALYFCASSVGSAGNTIYFGEGSWLTVV.

There are a few counts of this clone. J is TRBJ2-5 and V is TRBV28, with TRBD2 matching 16 bases. Germline V gene sequence: CDR1 MDHEN, CDR2 SYDVKM. The CDR3 length is 19 residues. V was pared by 6 bases and J by 0 bases, with 10 bases of the junction left unmatched. The CDR3, as DNA: TGTGCCAGCAGCATAGGGGGGGGACTAGCGGGAGGGTACCAAGAGACCCAGTACTTC. Its protein is CASSIGGGLAGGYQETQYF.

CDR3 in amino acids: CASSLILAGNHNEQFF. In nucleotides, the CDR3 is TGTGCCAGCAGCTTAATACTAGCGGGAAACCACAATGAGCAGTTCTTC. This sequence joins TRBV11-2 and TRBJ2-1; 10 bases align to TRBD2. The CDR3 consists of 16 residues. V lost 2 bases and J lost 5; bases outside the gene matches: 6. CDR1 is SGHAT and CDR2 is FQNNGV in the germline V gene.

With regard to this clone: At one end the junction does not follow the germline gene, possibly because of a read error. CDR3 DNA sequence: TGTGCCTGGAGTGTAAACAGGGGGAACAGTCAGTACTTC. It specifies CAWSVNRGNSQYF. This rearrangement joins TRBV30 to TRBJ2-4; 8 bases are shared with TRBD1. In germline, CDR1 is GTSNPN, CDR2 SVGIG (reference sequence). The CDR3 runs 13 residues.

The chain carries TRBV29-1 and TRBJ2-6, with 11 bases aligning to TRBD1. This CDR3 is 17 amino acids long. Unmatched junction bases numbered 8, after V lost 5 bases and J lost 2 bases. Germline assignment: CDR1 SQVTM and CDR2 ANQGSEA. CDR3 DNA: TGCAGCGTTCCCACAGCGGGACAGGGGGCTGGGGCCAACGTCCTGACTTTC. Its translation: CSVPTAGQGAGANVLTF.

This clone has a handful of counts. V usage is TRBV4-2 and J usage is TRBJ2-7, with 11 positions matching TRBD2. Per the germline V gene, CDR1 is LGHNA and CDR2 is YNFKEQ. V lost 4 bases, J lost 5 bases, and 4 bases stayed unmatched. CDR3 length: 14 residues. In DNA form, the CDR3 reads TGTGCCAGCAGCCTAGCGGGGGGGCCGAACGAGCAGTACTTC. It codes for CASSLAGGPNEQYF.

This chain uses TRBV2 with TRBJ1-2, with D unresolved. In germline, CDR1 is SNHLY, CDR2 FYNNEI. This CDR3 is built from 15 residues. Trimming removed 2 bases from V and 8 bases from J, with 18 bases in between. As DNA, the CDR3 is TGTGCCAGCAGTGAACGGCGGCGGGAAGGCGTAGGCTACACCTTC. As protein: CASSERRREGVGYTF.

The V gene is TRBV5-1, the J gene TRBJ2-1; 11 bases agree with TRBD2. There are 15 residues in the CDR3. Looked up from germline, CDR1 is SGHRS and CDR2 is YFSETQ. Trimming cost V 4 bases and J 8 bases; bases outside gene matches: 8. For the CDR3, the DNA is TGCGCCAGCAGCAGCACTAGCGGGAGCGTCTATGAGCAGTTCTTC. Protein product: CASSSTSGSVYEQFF. The complete variable domain, with remaining parts taken from reference TRBV5-1 and TRBJ2-1, reads KAGVTQTPRYLIKTRGQQVTLSCSPISGHRSVSWYQQTPGQGLQFLFEYFSETQRNKGNFPGRFSGRQFSNSRSEMNVSTLELGDSALYLCASSSTSGSVYEQFFGPGTRLTVL.

V usage is TRBV28 and J usage is TRBJ2-3; 9 bases are shared with TRBD2. Germline-derived CDR1 and CDR2 are MDHEN and SYDVKM. Unmatched junction bases numbered 9, after V lost 6 bases and J lost 5 bases. The CDR3 runs to 15 residues. CDR3: CASSSRGGSLDTQYF. The CDR3 DNA is TGTGCCAGCAGCTCGCGGGGGGGGAGTCTAGATACGCAGTATTTT.

This chain uses TRBV18 with TRBJ2-5; D might be TRBD2 (6 bases). The ends were cut back, 2 bases at V and 4 bases at J, with 11 bases in the middle. Germline loops: CDR1 KGHSH, CDR2 LQKENI. The length of the CDR3 is 14 residues. CDR3 in amino acids: CASSPGSGGETQYF. The DNA for the CDR3 is TGTGCCAGCTCACCAGGTTCCGGGGGAGAGACCCAGTACTTC.

This chain uses TRBV4-2 with TRBJ1-6; D is possibly TRBD1 (6 bases). The germline V gene has CDR1 LGHNA and CDR2 YNFKEQ. V lost 0 bases and J lost 9, with 15 bases in between. The CDR3 sequence is 16 residues long. This CDR3 reads CASSQERDNLLSPLHF. The DNA for the CDR3 is TGTGCCAGCAGCCAAGAGAGGGACAACCTTCTTTCACCCCTCCACTTT.

The genes are TRBV5-1 and TRBJ2-7; weak D call: TRBD2 (6 bases). The CDR3 spans 15 residues. Trimming cost V 0 bases and J 2 bases, with 12 bases left between them. Germline-derived CDR1 and CDR2 are SGHRS and YFSETQ. DNA of the CDR3: TGCGCCAGCAGCTTGGAGCCGGGACTTACCTACGAGCAGTACTTC. It is translated as CASSLEPGLTYEQYF.

To note about this clone: A read error may produce the germline difference seen at one junction end. Other DNA sequences of this sample code for an identical CDR3. The chain recombines TRBV4-3 with TRBJ2-4; possibly TRBD2 for D (5 bases). The CDR3 spans 17 residues. Germline V gene data show CDR1 as LGHNA and CDR2 as YSLEER. The chain's CDR3 is CASSQDATGLAKNSQYF. The CDR3 DNA is TGCGCCAGCAGCCAAGATGCTACGGGGTTAGCCAAAAACAGTCAGTACTTC.

V is TRBV29-1 and J is TRBJ1-5, with 11 bases fitting TRBD1. The V and J ends lost 6 bases and 0 bases, in that order; junction bases with no gene match: 7. CDR1 SQVTM and CDR2 ANQGSEA come from the germline V gene. The CDR3 extends over 16 amino acids. DNA for the CDR3: TGCAGCGTGGGACAGGGGGGAGCTTATAGCAATCAGCCCCAGCATTTT. Translating gives CSVGQGGAYSNQPQHF.

This clone has just a few counts. The chain combines TRBV4-1 with TRBJ1-6; TRBD1 matches 9 bases. Germline CDR1 MGHRA, CDR2 YSYEKL. The CDR3 contains 16 residues. The J segment lost 9 bases and the V segment lost 0 bases, leaving 6 bases of the junction unmatched. CDR3 coding DNA: TGCGCCAGCAGCCAAGAGGGACAGGGCAGGAGTTCACCCCTCCACTTT. Amino acid sequence: CASSQEGQGRSSPLHF.